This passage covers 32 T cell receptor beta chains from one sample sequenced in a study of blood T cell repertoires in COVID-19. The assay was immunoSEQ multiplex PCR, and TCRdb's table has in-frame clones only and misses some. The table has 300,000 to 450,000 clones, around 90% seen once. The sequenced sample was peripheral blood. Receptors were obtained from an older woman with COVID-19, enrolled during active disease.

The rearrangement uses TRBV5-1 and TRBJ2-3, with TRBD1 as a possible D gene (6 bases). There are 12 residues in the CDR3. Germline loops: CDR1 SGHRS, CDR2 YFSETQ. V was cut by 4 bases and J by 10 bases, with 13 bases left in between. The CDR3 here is CASSDTGPAQYF. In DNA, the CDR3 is TGCGCCAGCAGCGACACAGGGCCAGCGCAGTATTTT.

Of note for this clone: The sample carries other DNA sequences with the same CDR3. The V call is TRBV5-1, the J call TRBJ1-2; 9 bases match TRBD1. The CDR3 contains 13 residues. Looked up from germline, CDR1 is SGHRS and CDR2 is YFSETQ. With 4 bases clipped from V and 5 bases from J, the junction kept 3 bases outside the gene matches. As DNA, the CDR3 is TGCGCCAGCAGCACGACAGGGGGATATGGCTACACCTTC. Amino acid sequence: CASSTTGGYGYTF.

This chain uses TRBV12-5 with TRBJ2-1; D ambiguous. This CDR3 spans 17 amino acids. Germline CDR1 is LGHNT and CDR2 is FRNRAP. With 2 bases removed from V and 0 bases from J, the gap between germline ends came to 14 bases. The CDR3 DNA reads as TGTGCTAGTGGTTTGTCAGGCTACCCAAGCTCCTACAATGAGCAGTTCTTC. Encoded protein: CASGLSGYPSSYNEQFF. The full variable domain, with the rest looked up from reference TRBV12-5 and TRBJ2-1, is DARVTQTPRHKVTEMGQEVTMRCQPILGHNTVFWYRQTMMQGLELLAYFRNRAPLDDSGMPKDRFSAEMPDATLATLKIQPSEPRDSAVYFCASGLSGYPSSYNEQFFGPGTRLTVL.

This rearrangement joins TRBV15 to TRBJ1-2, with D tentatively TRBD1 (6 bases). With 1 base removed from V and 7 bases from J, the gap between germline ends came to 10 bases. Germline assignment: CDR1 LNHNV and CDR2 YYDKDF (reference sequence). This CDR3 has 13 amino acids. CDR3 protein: CATSRGQVRGYTF. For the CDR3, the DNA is TGTGCCACCAGCAGAGGACAGGTCCGTGGCTACACCTTC.

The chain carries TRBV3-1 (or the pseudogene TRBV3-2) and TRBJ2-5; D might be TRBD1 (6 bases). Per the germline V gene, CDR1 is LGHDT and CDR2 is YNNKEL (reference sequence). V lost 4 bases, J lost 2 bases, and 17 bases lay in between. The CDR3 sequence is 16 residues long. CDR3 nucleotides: TGTGCCAGCAGCCGAGGTCTAGGACAGCCTCAAGAGACCCAGTACTTC. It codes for CASSRGLGQPQETQYF.

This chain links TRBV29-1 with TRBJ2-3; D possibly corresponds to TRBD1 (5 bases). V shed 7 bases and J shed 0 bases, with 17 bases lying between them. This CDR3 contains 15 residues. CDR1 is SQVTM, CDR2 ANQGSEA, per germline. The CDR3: CSAEPGLRSTDTQYF. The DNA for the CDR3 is TGCAGCGCCGAACCAGGGCTCAGGAGCACAGATACGCAGTATTTT.

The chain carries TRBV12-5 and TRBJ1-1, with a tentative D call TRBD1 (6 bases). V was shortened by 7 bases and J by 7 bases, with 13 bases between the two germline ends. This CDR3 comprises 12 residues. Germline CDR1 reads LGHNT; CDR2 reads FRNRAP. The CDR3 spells CASAGGGGEAFF. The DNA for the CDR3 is TGTGCTAGTGCCGGGGGAGGGGGTGAAGCTTTCTTT.

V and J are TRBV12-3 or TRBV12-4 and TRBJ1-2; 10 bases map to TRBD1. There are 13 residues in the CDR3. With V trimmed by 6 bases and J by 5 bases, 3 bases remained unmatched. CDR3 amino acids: CASRPGQGYGYTF. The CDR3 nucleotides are TGTGCCAGCAGACCGGGACAGGGGTATGGCTACACCTTC.

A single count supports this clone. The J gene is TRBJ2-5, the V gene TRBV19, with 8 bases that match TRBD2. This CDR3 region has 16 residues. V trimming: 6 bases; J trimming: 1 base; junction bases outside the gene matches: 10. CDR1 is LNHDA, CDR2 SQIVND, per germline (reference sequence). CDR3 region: CASSIKPGLGQETQYF. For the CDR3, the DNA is TGTGCCAGTAGCATTAAACCGGGACTAGGCCAAGAGACCCAGTACTTC.

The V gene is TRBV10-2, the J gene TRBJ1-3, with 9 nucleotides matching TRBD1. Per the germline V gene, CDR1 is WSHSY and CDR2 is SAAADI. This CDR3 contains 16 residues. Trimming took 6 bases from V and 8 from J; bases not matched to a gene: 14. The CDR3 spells CASRSIYRDREDTIYF. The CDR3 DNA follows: TGCGCCAGCAGGTCGATTTACCGGGACAGGGAGGACACCATATATTTT.

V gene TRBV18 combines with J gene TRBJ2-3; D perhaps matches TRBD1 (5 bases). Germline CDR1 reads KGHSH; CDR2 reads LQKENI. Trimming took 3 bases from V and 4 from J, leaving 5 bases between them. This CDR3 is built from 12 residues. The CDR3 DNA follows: TGTGCCAGCTCACCCAGGGCAGATACGCAGTATTTT. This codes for CASSPRADTQYF.

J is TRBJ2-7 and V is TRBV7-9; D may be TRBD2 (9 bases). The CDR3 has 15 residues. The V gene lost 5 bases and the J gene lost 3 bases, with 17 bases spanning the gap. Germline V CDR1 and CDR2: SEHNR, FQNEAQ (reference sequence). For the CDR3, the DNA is TGTGCCAGCAGCCAGGGGGCTAGCGGGGACTACGAGCAGTACTTC. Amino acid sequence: CASSQGASGDYEQYF.

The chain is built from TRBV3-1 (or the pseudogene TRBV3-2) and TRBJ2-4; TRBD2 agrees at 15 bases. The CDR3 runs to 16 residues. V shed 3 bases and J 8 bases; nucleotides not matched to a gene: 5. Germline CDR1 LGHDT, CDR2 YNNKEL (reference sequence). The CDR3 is CASSHSGLAGGDIQYF. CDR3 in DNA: TGTGCCAGCAGCCACTCGGGACTAGCGGGGGGAGACATTCAGTACTTC.

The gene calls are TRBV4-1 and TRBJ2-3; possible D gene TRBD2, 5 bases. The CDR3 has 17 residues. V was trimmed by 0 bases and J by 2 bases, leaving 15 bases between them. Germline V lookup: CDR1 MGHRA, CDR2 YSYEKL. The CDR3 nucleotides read TGCGCCAGCAGCCAAGATCATCAGCGGCGACACACAGATACGCAGTATTTT. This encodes CASSQDHQRRHTDTQYF.

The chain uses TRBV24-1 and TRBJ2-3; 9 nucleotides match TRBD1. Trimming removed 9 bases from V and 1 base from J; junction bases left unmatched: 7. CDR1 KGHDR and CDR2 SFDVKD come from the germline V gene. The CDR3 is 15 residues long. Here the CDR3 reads CATHPGTGRTDTQYF. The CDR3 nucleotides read TGTGCCACCCACCCGGGGACAGGGCGCACAGATACGCAGTATTTT.

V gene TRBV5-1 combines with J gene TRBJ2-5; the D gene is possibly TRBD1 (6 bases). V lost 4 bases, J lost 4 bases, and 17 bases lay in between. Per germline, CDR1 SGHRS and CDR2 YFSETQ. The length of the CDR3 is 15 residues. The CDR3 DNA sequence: TGCGCCAGCAGCCCCACCGGGACATTAGGAGAGACCCAGTACTTC. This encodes CASSPTGTLGETQYF.

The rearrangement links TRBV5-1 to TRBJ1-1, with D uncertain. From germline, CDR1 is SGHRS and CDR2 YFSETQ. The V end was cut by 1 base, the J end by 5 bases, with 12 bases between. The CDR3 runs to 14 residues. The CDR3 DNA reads TGCGCCAGCAGCTTGCCCGGGGTCGGTACTGAAGCTTTCTTT. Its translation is CASSLPGVGTEAFF.

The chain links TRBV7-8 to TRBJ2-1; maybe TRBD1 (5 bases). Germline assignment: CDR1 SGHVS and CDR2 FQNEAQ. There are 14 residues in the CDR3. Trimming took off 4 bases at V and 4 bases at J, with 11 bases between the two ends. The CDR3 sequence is CASSSQGRYNEQFF. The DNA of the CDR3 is TGTGCCAGCAGCTCCCAGGGCAGATACAATGAGCAGTTCTTC.

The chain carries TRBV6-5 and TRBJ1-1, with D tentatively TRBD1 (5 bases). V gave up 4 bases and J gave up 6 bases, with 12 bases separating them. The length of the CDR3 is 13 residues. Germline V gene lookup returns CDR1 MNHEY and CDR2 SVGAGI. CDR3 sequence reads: CASSSPGVPEAFF. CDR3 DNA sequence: TGTGCCAGCAGTTCCCCGGGGGTCCCTGAAGCTTTCTTT.

CDR3 protein: CASSIFLAPAQGDQYF. CDR3 sequence (DNA): TGTGCCAGCAGCATTTTTCTAGCGCCTGCCCAGGGAGACCAGTACTTC. The chain joins TRBV7-2 to TRBJ2-5; weak D call: TRBD2 (6 bases). This CDR3 is 16 amino acids long. CDR1 and CDR2 (germline): SGHTA, FQGNSA. Trimming removed 5 bases at V and 10 bases at J, with 26 bases between.

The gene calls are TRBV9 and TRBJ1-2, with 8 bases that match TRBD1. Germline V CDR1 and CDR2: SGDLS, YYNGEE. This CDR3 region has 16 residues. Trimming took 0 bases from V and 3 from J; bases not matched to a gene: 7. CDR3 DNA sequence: TGTGCCAGCAGCGTAGGCTCCTCAGGGGGCGACTATGGCTACACCTTC. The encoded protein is CASSVGSSGGDYGYTF.

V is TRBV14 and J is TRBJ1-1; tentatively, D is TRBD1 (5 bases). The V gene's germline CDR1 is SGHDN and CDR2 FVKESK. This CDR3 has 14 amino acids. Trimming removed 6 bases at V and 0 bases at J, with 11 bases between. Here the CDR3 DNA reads TGTGCCAGCAGTCGACAGCACCTGAACACTGAAGCTTTCTTT. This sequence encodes CASSRQHLNTEAFF. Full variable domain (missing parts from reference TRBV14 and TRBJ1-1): EAGVTQFPSHSVIEKGQTVTLRCDPISGHDNLYWYRRVMGKEIKFLLHFVKESKQDESGMPNNRFLAERTGGTYSTLKVQPAELEDSGVYFCASSRQHLNTEAFFGQGTRLTVV.

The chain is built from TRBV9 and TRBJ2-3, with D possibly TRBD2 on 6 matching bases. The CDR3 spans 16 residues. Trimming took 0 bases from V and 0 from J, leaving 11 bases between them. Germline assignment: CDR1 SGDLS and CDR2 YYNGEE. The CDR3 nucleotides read TGTGCCAGCAGCGTAGCCGGGGGTTATAGCACAGATACGCAGTATTTT. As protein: CASSVAGGYSTDTQYF.

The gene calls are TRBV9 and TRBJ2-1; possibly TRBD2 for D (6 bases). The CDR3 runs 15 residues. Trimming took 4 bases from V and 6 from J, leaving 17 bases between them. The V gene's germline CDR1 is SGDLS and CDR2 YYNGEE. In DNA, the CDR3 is TGTGCCAGCAGCCCCCAACCGACTAGTTTCAATGAGCAGTTCTTC. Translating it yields CASSPQPTSFNEQFF.

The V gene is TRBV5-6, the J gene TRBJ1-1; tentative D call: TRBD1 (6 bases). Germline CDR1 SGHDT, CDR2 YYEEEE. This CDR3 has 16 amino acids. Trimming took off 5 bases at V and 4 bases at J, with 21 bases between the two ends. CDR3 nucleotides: TGTGCCAGCAGTACCGATATCAACAGGGCGATCACTGAAGCTTTCTTT. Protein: CASSTDINRAITEAFF. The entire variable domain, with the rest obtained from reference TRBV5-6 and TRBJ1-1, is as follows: DAGVTQSPTHLIKTRGQQVTLRCSPKSGHDTVSWYQQALGQGPQFIFQYYEEEERQRGNFPDRFSGHQFPNYSSELNVNALLLGDSALYLCASSTDINRAITEAFFGQGTRLTVV.

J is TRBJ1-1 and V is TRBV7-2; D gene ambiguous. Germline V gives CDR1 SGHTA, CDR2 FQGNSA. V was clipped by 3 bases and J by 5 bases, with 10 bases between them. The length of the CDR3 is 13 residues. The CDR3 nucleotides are TGTGCCAGCAGCTTCTCAAGGGAGACTGAAGCTTTCTTT. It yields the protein CASSFSRETEAFF.

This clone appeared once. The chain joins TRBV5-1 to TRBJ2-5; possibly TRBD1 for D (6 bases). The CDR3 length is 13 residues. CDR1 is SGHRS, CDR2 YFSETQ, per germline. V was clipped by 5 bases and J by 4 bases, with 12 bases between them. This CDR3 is CASSQQGGETQYF. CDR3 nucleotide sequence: TGCGCCAGCAGTCAACAGGGCGGAGAGACCCAGTACTTC.

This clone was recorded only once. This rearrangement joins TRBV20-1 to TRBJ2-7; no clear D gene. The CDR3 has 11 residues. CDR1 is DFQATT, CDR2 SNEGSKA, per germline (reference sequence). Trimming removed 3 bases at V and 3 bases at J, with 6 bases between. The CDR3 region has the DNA TGCAGTGCTAGTTACATCTACGAGCAGTACTTC. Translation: CSASYIYEQYF.

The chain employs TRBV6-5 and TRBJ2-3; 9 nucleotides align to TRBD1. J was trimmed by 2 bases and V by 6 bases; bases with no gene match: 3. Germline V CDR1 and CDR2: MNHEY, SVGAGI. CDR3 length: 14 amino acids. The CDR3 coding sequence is TGTGCCAGCAGACGACAGGGGGTCACAGATACGCAGTATTTT. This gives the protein CASRRQGVTDTQYF.

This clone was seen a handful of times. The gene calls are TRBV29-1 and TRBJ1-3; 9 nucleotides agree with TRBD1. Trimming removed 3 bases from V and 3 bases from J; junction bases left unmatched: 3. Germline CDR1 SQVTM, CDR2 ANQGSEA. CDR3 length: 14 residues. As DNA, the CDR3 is TGCAGCGTTGAGGGGGACAGGGTTGGAAACACCATATATTTT. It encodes CSVEGDRVGNTIYF.

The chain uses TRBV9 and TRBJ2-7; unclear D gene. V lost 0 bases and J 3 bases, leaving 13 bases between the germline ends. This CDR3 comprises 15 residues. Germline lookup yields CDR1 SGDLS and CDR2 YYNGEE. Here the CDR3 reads CASSVVPSAGYEQYF. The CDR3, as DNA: TGTGCCAGCAGCGTAGTCCCCTCAGCAGGCTACGAGCAGTACTTC.

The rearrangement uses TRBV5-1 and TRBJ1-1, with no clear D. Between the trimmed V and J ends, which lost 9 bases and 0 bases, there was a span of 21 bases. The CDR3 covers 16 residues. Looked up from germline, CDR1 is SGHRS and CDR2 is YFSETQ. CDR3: CAKFRPPGNMNTEAFF. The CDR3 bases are TGCGCCAAATTCCGACCCCCGGGAAACATGAACACTGAAGCTTTCTTT.